This TCR beta chain is drawn from a study of shared clonotypes between healthy human individuals. Germline V lookup: CDR1 SGHRS, CDR2 YFSETQ. Trimming cost V 0 bases and J 0 bases, with 19 bases left between them. This CDR3 spans 20 amino acids. Assay used: immunoSEQ multiplex PCR; TCRdb lists only in-frame clones, some missing. The table records nearly 1,000,000 clones, around three quarters of them present only once. Sequenced: memory CD4+ T cells sorted from blood. Subset: CD45RA-negative fraction. The clonotype comes from a man between 18 and 29 years old in good health. This chain connects TRBV5-1 to TRBJ2-6, with D uncertain. The CDR3 region is CASSLASSAARGSGANVLTF. The CDR3 coding sequence is TGCGCCAGCAGCTTGGCCTCCTCGGCGGCACGAGGCTCTGGGGCCAACGTCCTGACTTTC.